The T cell receptor (beta chain) under discussion was sequenced for a study of blood T cell repertoires in COVID-19. Study overall: Symptom resolution, clearance, or two negative PCRs marked the recovered donors of Cohort 3.

Trimming removed 4 bases at V and 0 bases at J, with 7 bases between. The length of the CDR3 is 13 residues. In germline, CDR1 is GTSNPN, CDR2 SVGIG (reference sequence). Sequencing used immunoSEQ multiplex PCR; TCRdb keeps in-frame clones, though not all of them. The sample comprises about 400,000 clones, about 89% of which are singletons, and about 2.1% rests with the top ten. The V gene is TRBV30, the J gene TRBJ2-1, with D possibly matching TRBD1 (5 bases). The receptor's source is a man aged 35 to 55 in a cohort exposed to, infected with or recovered from COVID-19 (not recorded which). Sequenced material: PBMCs or T cells enriched from blood (not recorded which). CDR3 sequence reads: CAWNRGSYNEQFF. CDR3 sequence (DNA): TGTGCCTGGAATAGGGGCTCCTACAATGAGCAGTTCTTC. The variable domain in full, with the rest retrieved from reference TRBV30 and TRBJ2-1, is SQTIHQWPATLVQPVGSPLSLECTVEGTSNPNLYWYRQAAGRGLQLLFYSVGIGQISSEVPQNLSASRPQDRQFILSSKKLLLSDSGFYLCAWNRGSYNEQFFGPGTRLTVL.